This T cell receptor (beta chain) was obtained from a study of cytomegalovirus exposure and HLA in healthy donors. Produced via immunoSEQ multiplex PCR; TCRdb's table is partial and in-frame only. The sample holds about 88,000 clones, more than 70% seen once. As regards this clone: Its specificity is not known.

Study observations and caveats: Researchers counted around 150 TCR beta chains as cytomegalovirus-associated. According to a later analysis, TCR clusters from the first cohort tended to co-occur in the 120 or so validation repertoires.

The germline V gene encodes CDR1 MDHEN and CDR2 SYDVKM. The CDR3 covers 16 residues. V was clipped by 4 bases and J by 2 bases, with 16 bases between them. The sample comprised PBMCs. This chain joins TRBV28 and TRBJ2-3; D gene ambiguous. The origin of this receptor is a woman aged 18-30 years in good health and CMV-seropositive. The CDR3, as DNA: TGTGCCAGCAGTTACGATAGCCACCCTAACACAGATACGCAGTATTTT. This codes for CASSYDSHPNTDTQYF.